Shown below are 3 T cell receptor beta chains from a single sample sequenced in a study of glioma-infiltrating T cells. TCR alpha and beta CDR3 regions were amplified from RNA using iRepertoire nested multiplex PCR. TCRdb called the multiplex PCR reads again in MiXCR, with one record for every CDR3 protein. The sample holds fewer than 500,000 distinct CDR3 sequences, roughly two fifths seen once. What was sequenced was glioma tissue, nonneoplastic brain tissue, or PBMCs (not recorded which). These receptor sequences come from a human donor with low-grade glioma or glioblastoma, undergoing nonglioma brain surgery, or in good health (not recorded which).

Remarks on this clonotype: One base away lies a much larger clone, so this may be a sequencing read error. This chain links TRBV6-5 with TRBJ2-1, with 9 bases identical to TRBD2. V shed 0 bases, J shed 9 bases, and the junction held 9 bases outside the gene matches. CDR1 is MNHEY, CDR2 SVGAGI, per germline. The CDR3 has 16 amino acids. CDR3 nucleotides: TGTGCCAGCAGTTACTCGATGGGTAGCGGGAGCGGTGAGCAGTTCTTC. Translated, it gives CASSYSMGSGSGEQFF.

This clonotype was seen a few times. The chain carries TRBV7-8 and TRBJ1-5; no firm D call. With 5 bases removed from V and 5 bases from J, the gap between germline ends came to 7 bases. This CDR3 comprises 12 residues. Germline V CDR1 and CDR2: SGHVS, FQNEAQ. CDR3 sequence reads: CASSLSYQPQHF. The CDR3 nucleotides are TGTGCCAGCAGCCTCAGTTATCAGCCCCAGCATTTT.

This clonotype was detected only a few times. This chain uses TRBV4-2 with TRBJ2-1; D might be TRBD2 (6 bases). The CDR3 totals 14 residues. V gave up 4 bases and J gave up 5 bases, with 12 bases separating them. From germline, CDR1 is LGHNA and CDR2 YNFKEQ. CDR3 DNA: TGTGCCAGCAGCCCGGGACTTGGGAACAATGAGCAGTTCTTC. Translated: CASSPGLGNNEQFF.